The rows below give T cell receptor beta chains drawn from one sample of a study of blood T cell repertoires in COVID-19. Assay: immunoSEQ multiplex PCR; the TCRdb copy retains only in-frame clones and omits some. The table includes approximately 88,000 clones, about 90% detected once. Sequenced sample: peripheral blood. Receptors originate from a woman between 45 and 60 years old in a cohort sampled during active COVID-19. The CDR3 runs from the conserved cysteine through the conserved F or W. A D gene is named only where the DNA matches it firmly. Size tells how often a clone was seen (once, few, many) or the class of an expanded clone, and some rows leave it out.

clone_size d_call j_call v_call cdr3_aa cdr3_nt
NA NA TRBJ1-6 TRBV5-6 CASSLAVRPRSLHF TGTGCCAGCAGCTTGGCCGTGAGACCGAGGTCCCTCCACTTT
NA TRBD2 TRBJ2-5 TRBV2 CASRRTSGAPPETQYF TGTGCCAGCAGACGGACTAGCGGGGCCCCCCCAGAGACCCAGTACTTC
NA TRBD2 TRBJ2-1 TRBV27 CASSLSRGLAAYNEQFF TGTGCCAGCAGTTTATCGAGGGGACTAGCGGCCTACAATGAGCAGTTCTTC
NA TRBD1 TRBJ2-2 TRBV7-9 CASSSPGGFPGELFF TGTGCCAGCAGCTCTCCAGGGGGCTTTCCCGGGGAGCTGTTTTTT
NA NA TRBJ1-4 TRBV6-5 CASSTWTDINEKLFF TGTGCCAGTTCTACGTGGACAGATATAAATGAAAAACTGTTTTTT
NA TRBD2 TRBJ2-1 TRBV3-1/TRBV3-2 CASSQDKGAGLHNEQFF TGTGCCAGCAGCCAAGATAAAGGAGCGGGACTCCACAATGAGCAGTTCTTC
NA TRBD1 TRBJ2-7 TRBV9 CASSGRDSSYEQYF TGTGCCAGCAGCGGCCGGGACAGCTCCTACGAGCAGTACTTC
NA NA TRBJ1-5 TRBV2 CASSEMTGNQPQHF TGTGCCAGCAGTGAGATGACAGGCAATCAGCCCCAGCATTTT
NA TRBD2 TRBJ2-7 TRBV19 CASSIDGTTTYEQYF TGTGCCAGTAGTATAGACGGGACTACAACCTACGAGCAGTACTTC
NA TRBD1 TRBJ1-6 TRBV28 CASIRRGQGPSPLHF TGTGCCAGCATCCGCCGGGGACAGGGCCCATCACCCCTCCACTTT
NA NA TRBJ2-1 TRBV20-1 CSASLAGNSYNEQFF TGCAGTGCTAGTCTAGCTGGTAACTCCTACAATGAGCAGTTCTTC
NA NA TRBJ2-2 TRBV24-1 CATSDTGSSLGELFF TGTGCCACCAGTGACACAGGGAGTTCGTTGGGGGAGCTGTTTTTT
NA NA TRBJ2-5 TRBV3-1/TRBV3-2 CASSQEWEFLSTQYF TGTGCCAGCAGCCAAGAATGGGAGTTCTTGTCCACCCAGTACTTC
NA NA TRBJ1-2 TRBV10-3 CAIRATSNYGYTF TGTGCCATCAGGGCGACTTCTAACTATGGCTACACCTTC
NA NA TRBJ2-1 TRBV27 CASSPLGSIYSYNEQFF TGTGCCAGCAGCCCTCTCGGGAGTATATACTCCTACAATGAGCAGTTCTTC
NA NA TRBJ1-6 TRBV10-3 CAISEESSYNSPLHF TGTGCCATCAGTGAGGAGAGCTCCTATAATTCACCCCTCCACTTT
NA NA TRBJ2-7 TRBV28 CASSFRLEQYF TGTGCCAGCAGTTTTCGTTTGGAGCAGTACTTC
NA TRBD1 TRBJ1-1 TRBV19 CASRKQGATDLEAFF TGTGCCAGTAGGAAACAGGGGGCCACCGACCTAGAAGCTTTCTTT
NA NA TRBJ1-1 TRBV5-1 CASSLVLEGTEAFF TGCGCCAGCAGCTTGGTCCTGGAGGGCACTGAAGCTTTCTTT
NA NA TRBJ1-2 TRBV7-9 CASSLGPTGTKGYTF TGTGCCAGCAGCTTAGGCCCGACAGGTACAAAGGGCTACACCTTC
NA NA TRBJ2-7 TRBV2 CASTSVDEQYF TGTGCCAGCACTTCTGTAGACGAGCAGTACTTC
NA NA TRBJ1-2 TRBV5-4 CASSLPQEGNYGYTF TGTGCCAGCAGCCTCCCCCAGGAGGGAAACTATGGCTACACCTTC
NA NA TRBJ1-1 TRBV14 CASSQERGLGVMNTEAFF TGTGCCAGCAGCCAAGAGCGGGGCCTGGGGGTCATGAACACTGAAGCTTTCTTT
once NA TRBJ1-2 TRBV7-9 CASSLESGNYGYTF TGTGCCAGCAGCTTAGAGTCCGGGAACTATGGCTACACCTTC
NA NA TRBJ2-4 TRBV28 CASSLALEGKVAKNIQYF TGTGCCAGCAGCCTCGCCCTGGAGGGGAAAGTAGCCAAAAACATTCAGTACTTC
NA NA TRBJ2-7 TRBV19 CASKARVSYEQYF TGTGCCAGTAAGGCCCGGGTCTCCTACGAGCAGTACTTC
NA NA TRBJ2-1 TRBV6-5 CASSYSRYNEQFF TGTGCCAGCAGTTACTCGAGGTACAATGAGCAGTTCTTC
NA TRBD2 TRBJ2-3 TRBV5-1 CASSPWQGGFFNTQYF TGCGCCAGCAGCCCCTGGCAGGGAGGGTTTTTTAATACGCAGTATTTT
NA NA TRBJ1-6 TRBV4-1 CASSQVAGENSPLHF TGCGCCAGCAGCCAAGTTGCAGGGGAGAATTCACCCCTCCACTTT
once TRBD1 TRBJ1-1 TRBV3-1/TRBV3-2 CASSPGTGGNTEAFF TGTGCCAGCAGCCCCGGGACAGGGGGTAACACTGAAGCTTTCTTT
NA TRBD2 TRBJ2-7 TRBV19 CASSPLYGLAGGPGPYEQYF TGTGCCAGTAGTCCCCTCTACGGACTAGCGGGAGGGCCAGGTCCCTACGAGCAGTACTTC
NA TRBD2 TRBJ2-7 TRBV7-2 CASSLGSGSFNEQYF TGTGCCAGCAGCTTAGGGAGCGGGAGCTTCAACGAGCAGTACTTC
NA TRBD1 TRBJ2-5 TRBV6-5 CQTQDRGLETQYF TGTCAAACCCAGGACAGGGGGCTGGAGACCCAGTACTTC
NA TRBD1 TRBJ2-1 TRBV19 CASSIRQGSKQFYNEQFF TGTGCCAGTAGTATACGACAGGGATCCAAACAATTCTACAATGAGCAGTTCTTC
NA TRBD2 TRBJ2-7 TRBV11-1 CASSLGLAAYEQYF TGTGCCAGCAGCTTAGGGCTAGCGGCCTACGAGCAGTACTTC
NA NA TRBJ2-3 TRBV7-2 CASSFTGGDTQYF TGTGCCAGCAGCTTCACGGGGGGCGATACGCAGTATTTT
NA NA TRBJ2-3 TRBV21-1 CASSKGGGATDTQYF TGTGCCAGCAGCAAAGGGGGCGGGGCCACAGATACGCAGTATTTT
NA NA TRBJ2-3 TRBV2 CASRGATDTQYF TGTGCCAGCAGGGGAGCGACAGATACGCAGTATTTT
NA TRBD1 TRBJ2-7 TRBV10-2 CASSVAGGSYEQYF TGCGCCAGCAGTGTGGCAGGGGGAAGCTACGAGCAGTACTTC
NA NA TRBJ2-7 TRBV2 CASSDGYYEQYF TGTGCCAGCAGTGACGGGTACTACGAGCAGTACTTC
NA TRBD1 TRBJ2-5 TRBV6-5 CASTRDRANIGTQYF TGTGCCAGCACCAGAGACAGGGCGAACATAGGGACCCAGTACTTC
NA NA TRBJ1-2 TRBV5-6 CASSLAANYGYTF TGTGCCAGCAGCTTGGCCGCTAACTATGGCTACACCTTC
NA NA TRBJ1-5 TRBV5-1 CASSPLPGTQNQPQHF TGCGCCAGCAGTCCCCTGCCCGGGACACAGAATCAGCCCCAGCATTTT
NA NA TRBJ2-7 TRBV23-1 CASSQSETPSLNEQYF TGCGCCAGCAGTCAATCGGAGACCCCCTCGCTCAACGAGCAGTACTTC
NA NA TRBJ2-1 TRBV24-1 CATSEPSGERQFF TGTGCCACCAGTGAACCCTCAGGGGAGCGGCAGTTCTTC
NA NA TRBJ2-6 TRBV10-2 CASSGLRGANVLTF TGCGCCAGCAGTGGTCTACGAGGGGCCAACGTCCTGACTTTC
NA TRBD1 TRBJ2-7 TRBV18 CASSPQDRARYEQYF TGTGCCAGCTCACCACAGGACAGGGCGAGGTACGAGCAGTACTTC
NA NA TRBJ2-1 TRBV6-5 CASSRTLLGNEQFF TGTGCCAGCAGTAGGACACTTTTGGGGAATGAGCAGTTCTTC
NA NA TRBJ1-2 TRBV12-3/TRBV12-4 CASSLVQNYGYTF TGTGCCAGCAGTTTAGTACAGAACTATGGCTACACCTTC
NA NA TRBJ1-2 TRBV19 CASSIRVREYGYTF TGTGCCAGTAGTATAAGGGTCAGGGAATATGGCTACACCTTC
NA TRBD2 TRBJ2-1 TRBV9 CASSVAGGLAGGHGSYNEQFF TGTGCCAGCAGCGTAGCTGGGGGACTAGCGGGGGGCCACGGCTCCTACAATGAGCAGTTCTTC
NA TRBD1 TRBJ2-4 TRBV15 CATSRDARDRYSVAKNIQYF TGTGCCACCAGCAGAGATGCCCGGGACAGATACTCAGTAGCCAAAAACATTCAGTACTTC
NA NA TRBJ1-2 TRBV5-4 CASSLGQNYGYTF TGTGCCAGCAGCTTGGGACAGAACTATGGCTACACCTTC
NA TRBD2 TRBJ2-7 TRBV10-3 CAISDTSGRLAGGYEQYF TGTGCCATCAGTGACACCTCAGGCAGACTAGCGGGGGGCTACGAGCAGTACTTC
NA NA TRBJ2-3 TRBV7-6 CANSLAVSEGQSTDTQYF TGTGCCAACAGCTTAGCGGTGTCAGAGGGACAAAGCACAGATACGCAGTATTTT
NA NA TRBJ2-4 TRBV3-1/TRBV3-2 CASSQTGVSKNIQYF TGTGCCAGCAGCCAAACCGGGGTGTCCAAAAACATTCAGTACTTC
NA TRBD2 TRBJ2-1 TRBV5-6 CASSLSPGLAGVNEQFF TGTGCCAGCAGCTTAAGTCCGGGACTAGCGGGAGTAAATGAGCAGTTCTTC
NA TRBD1 TRBJ1-5 TRBV5-1 CASSLDGTGHQPQHF TGCGCCAGCAGCTTGGATGGGACAGGGCATCAGCCCCAGCATTTT
NA NA TRBJ2-7 TRBV6-2/TRBV6-3 CASSLLRRVGEQYF TGTGCCAGCAGCTTATTACGTCGGGTCGGCGAGCAGTACTTC